This T cell receptor beta chain came from a study of blood T cell repertoires in COVID-19. Study background: The study drew acute and convalescent COVID-19 samples from the United States, Italy and Spain.

The authors' processing: Amplification from reference gene primers served as the basis for estimated nucleated cell counts. Clones were sequenced by immunoSEQ multiplex PCR, and TCRdb holds only the in-frame ones, with some missing. Clonal size and the V and J genes are those of that table, whereas D and trimming came from the DNA. The table lists around 260,000 clones, approximately 84% of them singletons. This clone has a single count. The CDR3 runs to 15 residues. The chain combines TRBV21-1 with TRBJ2-1; the table's D gene call, TRBD2, was not cross checked with the DNA. TRBV21-1 is labeled a pseudogene. Sequenced sample: peripheral blood. The receptor was isolated from a person aged 70 to 85 with COVID-19, enrolled during active disease. The CDR3 is CASSKVPGLADEQFF. The CDR3 region has the DNA TGTGCCAGCAGCAAAGTTCCGGGACTAGCGGATGAGCAGTTCTTC.